Here is one T cell receptor (beta chain) with its context. Its antigen is not identified. This record comes from a study of brain T cells in children with intractable seizures. Study-level results: Only CDR3 sequence similarity suggested viral specificity, without known HCMV serostatus.

The assay was immunoSEQ multiplex PCR, and TCRdb's table has in-frame clones only and misses some. The sample has about 340,000 clones; roughly 93% are singletons. V dropped 0 bases and J dropped 0 bases, with 11 bases sitting between them. Germline-derived CDR1 and CDR2 are ENHRY and SYGVKD. The CDR3 contains 16 residues. Time point of the sample: blood from clinic visit 5 months post-surgery; TSC patient then seizure free. The receptor was isolated from a boy under two years old with tuberous sclerosis and intractable seizures. The sample consisted of peripheral blood, taken roughly 5 months after surgery. The chain recombines TRBV10-3 with TRBJ1-1; possible D gene TRBD1, 5 bases. The CDR3 sequence: CAISESLQVMNTEAFF. CDR3 nucleotide sequence: TGTGCCATCAGTGAGTCTCTACAGGTGATGAACACTGAAGCTTTCTTT.